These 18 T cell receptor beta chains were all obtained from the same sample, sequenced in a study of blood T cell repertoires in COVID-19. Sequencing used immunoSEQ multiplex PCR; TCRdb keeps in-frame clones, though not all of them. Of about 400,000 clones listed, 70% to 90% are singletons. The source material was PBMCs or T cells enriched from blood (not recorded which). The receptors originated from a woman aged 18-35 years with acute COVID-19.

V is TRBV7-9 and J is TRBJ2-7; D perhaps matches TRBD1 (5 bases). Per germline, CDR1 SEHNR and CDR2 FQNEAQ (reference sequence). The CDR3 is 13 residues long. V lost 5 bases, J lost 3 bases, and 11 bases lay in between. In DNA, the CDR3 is TGTGCCAGCAGCCCCAGGGATTTCTACGAGCAGTACTTC. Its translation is CASSPRDFYEQYF.

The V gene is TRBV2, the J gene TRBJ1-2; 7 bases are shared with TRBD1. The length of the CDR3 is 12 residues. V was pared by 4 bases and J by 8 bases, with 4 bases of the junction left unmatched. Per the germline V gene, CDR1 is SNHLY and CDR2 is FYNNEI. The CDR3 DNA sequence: TGTGCCAGCAGTGTTACAGGGGTCGGCTACACCTTC. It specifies CASSVTGVGYTF.

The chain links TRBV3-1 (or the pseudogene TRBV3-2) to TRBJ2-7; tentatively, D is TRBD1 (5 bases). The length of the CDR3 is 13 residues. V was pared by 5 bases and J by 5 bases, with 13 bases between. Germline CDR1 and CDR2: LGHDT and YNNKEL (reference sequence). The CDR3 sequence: CASSSGQGDEQYF. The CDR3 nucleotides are TGTGCCAGCAGCTCGGGCCAAGGGGACGAGCAGTACTTC.

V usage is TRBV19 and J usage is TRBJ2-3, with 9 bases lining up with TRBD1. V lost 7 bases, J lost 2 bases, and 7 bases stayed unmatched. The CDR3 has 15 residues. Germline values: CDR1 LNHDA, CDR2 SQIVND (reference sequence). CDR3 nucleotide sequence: TGTGCCAGTAAGGTGACAGGGGGGCCCACAGATACGCAGTATTTT. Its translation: CASKVTGGPTDTQYF.

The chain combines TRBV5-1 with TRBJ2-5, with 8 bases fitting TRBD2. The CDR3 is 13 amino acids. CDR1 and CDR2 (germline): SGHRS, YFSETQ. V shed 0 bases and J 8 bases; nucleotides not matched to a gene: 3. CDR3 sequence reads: CASSLDGGGTQYF. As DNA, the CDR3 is TGCGCCAGCAGCTTGGACGGGGGGGGAACCCAGTACTTC.

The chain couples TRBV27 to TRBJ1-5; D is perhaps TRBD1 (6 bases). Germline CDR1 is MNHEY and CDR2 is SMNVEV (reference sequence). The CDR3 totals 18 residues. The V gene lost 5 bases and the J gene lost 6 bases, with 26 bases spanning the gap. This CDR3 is CASSPMTGQTRRGQPQHF. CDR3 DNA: TGTGCCAGCAGTCCAATGACAGGACAGACACGACGAGGTCAGCCCCAGCATTTT.

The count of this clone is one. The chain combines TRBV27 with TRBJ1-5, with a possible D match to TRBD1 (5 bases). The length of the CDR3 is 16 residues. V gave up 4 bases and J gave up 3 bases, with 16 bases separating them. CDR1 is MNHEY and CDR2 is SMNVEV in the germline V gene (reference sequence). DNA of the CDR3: TGTGCCAGCAGTTCCTCCCTCCTGACAGTCAATCAGCCCCAGCATTTT. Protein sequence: CASSSSLLTVNQPQHF.

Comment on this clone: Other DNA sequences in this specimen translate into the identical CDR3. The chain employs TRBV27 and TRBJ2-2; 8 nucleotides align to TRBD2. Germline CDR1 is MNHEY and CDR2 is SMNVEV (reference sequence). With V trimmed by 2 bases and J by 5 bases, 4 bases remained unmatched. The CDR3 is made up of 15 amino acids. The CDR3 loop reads CASSLSGGATGELFF. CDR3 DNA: TGTGCCAGCAGTTTAAGCGGGGGCGCGACCGGGGAGCTGTTTTTT.

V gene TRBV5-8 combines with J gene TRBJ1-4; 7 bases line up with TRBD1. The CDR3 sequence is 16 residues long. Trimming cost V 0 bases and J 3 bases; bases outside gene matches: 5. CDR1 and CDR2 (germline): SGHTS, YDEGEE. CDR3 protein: CASSLGRQGANEKLFF. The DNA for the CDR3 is TGTGCCAGCAGCTTGGGGCGGCAGGGGGCTAATGAAAAACTGTTTTTT. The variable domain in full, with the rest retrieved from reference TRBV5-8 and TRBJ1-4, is EAGVTQSPTHLIKTRGQQATLRCSPISGHTSVYWYQQALGLGLQFLLWYDEGEERNRGNFPPRFSGRQFPNYSSELNVNALELEDSALYLCASSLGRQGANEKLFFGSGTQLSVL.

CDR3 in amino acids: CASSVMGTGVVGQPQHF. CDR3 coding DNA: TGTGCCAGCAGTGTAATGGGGACAGGGGTAGTCGGGCAGCCCCAGCATTTT. The chain employs TRBV2 and TRBJ1-5; 10 bases map to TRBD1. The CDR3 loop spans 17 amino acids. In germline, CDR1 is SNHLY, CDR2 FYNNEI. After removal of 4 bases from V and 7 bases from J, the junction contained 13 bases not matched to a gene.

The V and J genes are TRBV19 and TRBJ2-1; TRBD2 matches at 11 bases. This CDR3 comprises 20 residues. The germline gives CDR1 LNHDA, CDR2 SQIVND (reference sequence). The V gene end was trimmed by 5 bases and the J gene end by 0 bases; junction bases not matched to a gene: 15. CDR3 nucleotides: TGTGCCAGTAGTGCTCCTCTCCTAGCGGGGGGCCCGAGCTCCTACAATGAGCAGTTCTTC. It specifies CASSAPLLAGGPSSYNEQFF. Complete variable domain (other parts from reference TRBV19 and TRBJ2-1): DGGITQSPKYLFRKEGQNVTLSCEQNLNHDAMYWYRQDPGQGLRLIYYSQIVNDFQKGDIAEGYSVSREKKESFPLTVTSAQKNPTAFYLCASSAPLLAGGPSSYNEQFFGPGTRLTVL.

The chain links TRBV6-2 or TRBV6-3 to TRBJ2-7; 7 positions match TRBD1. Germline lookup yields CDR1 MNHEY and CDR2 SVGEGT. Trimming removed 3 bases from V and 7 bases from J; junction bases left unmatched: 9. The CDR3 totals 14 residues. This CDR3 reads CASSYIRQGEEQYF. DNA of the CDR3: TGTGCCAGCAGTTATATAAGACAGGGTGAAGAGCAGTACTTC.

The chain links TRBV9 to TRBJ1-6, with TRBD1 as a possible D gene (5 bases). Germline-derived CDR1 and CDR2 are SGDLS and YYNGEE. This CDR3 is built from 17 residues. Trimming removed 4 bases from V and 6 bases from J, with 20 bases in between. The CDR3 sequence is CASSLAGYPSTNSPLHF. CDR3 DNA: TGTGCCAGCAGCCTCGCAGGGTACCCTTCGACTAATTCACCCCTCCACTTT.

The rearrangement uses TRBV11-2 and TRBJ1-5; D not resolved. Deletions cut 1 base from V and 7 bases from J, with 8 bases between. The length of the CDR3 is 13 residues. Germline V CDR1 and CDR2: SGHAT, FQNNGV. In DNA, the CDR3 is TGTGCCAGCAGCTTAGCCCATTTGCAGCCCCAGCATTTT. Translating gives CASSLAHLQPQHF.

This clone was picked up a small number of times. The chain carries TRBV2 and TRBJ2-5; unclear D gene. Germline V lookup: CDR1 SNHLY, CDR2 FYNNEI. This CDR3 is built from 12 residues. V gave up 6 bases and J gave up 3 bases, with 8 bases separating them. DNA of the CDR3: TGTGCCAGCAGCATATCTAAAGAGACCCAGTACTTC. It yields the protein CASSISKETQYF.

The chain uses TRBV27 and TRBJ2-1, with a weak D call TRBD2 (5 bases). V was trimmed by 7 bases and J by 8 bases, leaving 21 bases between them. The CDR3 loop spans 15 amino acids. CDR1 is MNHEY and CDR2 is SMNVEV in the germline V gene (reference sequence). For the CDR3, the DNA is TGTGCCAGCAAGAGAACCGGGATCCCAGACTATGAGCAGTTCTTC. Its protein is CASKRTGIPDYEQFF.

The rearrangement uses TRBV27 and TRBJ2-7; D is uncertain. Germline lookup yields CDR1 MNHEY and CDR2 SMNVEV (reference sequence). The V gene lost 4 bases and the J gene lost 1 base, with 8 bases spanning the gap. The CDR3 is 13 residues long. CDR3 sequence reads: CASSSRVSYEQYF. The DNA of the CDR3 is TGTGCCAGCAGTTCCCGGGTGTCCTACGAGCAGTACTTC.

This CDR3 is CASSLSIRDRRNSPLHF. In DNA, the CDR3 is TGTGCCAGCAGCCTATCGATTCGGGACAGGCGGAATTCACCCCTCCACTTT. This chain uses TRBV7-2 with TRBJ1-6; 8 bases agree with TRBD1. Germline CDR1 reads SGHTA; CDR2 reads FQGNSA. J was trimmed by 7 bases and V by 5 bases; bases with no gene match: 13. There are 17 residues in the CDR3.